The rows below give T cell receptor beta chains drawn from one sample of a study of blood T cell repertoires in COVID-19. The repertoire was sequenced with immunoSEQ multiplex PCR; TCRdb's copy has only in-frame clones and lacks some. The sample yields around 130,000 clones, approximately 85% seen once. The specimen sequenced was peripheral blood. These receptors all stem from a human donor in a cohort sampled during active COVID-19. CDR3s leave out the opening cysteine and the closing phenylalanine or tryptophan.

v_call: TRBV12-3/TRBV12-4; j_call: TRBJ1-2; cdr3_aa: AARVGGLYGYT
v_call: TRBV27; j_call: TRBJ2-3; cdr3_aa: ASSSLRTGVLADTQY
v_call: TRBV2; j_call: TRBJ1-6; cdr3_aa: ASSDRDRGSNSPLH
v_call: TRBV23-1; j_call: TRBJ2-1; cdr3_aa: ASSQSHSIWSYNEQF
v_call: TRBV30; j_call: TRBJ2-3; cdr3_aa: AWSAGGASTDTQY
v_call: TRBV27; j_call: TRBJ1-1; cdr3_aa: ASSTQGQGRNTEAF
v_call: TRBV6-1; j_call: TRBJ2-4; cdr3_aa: ASSEESLGGGAGKNIQY
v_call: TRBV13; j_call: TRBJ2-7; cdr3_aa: ASSLGARAHEQY
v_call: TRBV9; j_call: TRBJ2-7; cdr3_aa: ASSVTSGAVYEQY
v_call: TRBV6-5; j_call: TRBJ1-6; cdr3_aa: ASSSWDTYNSPLH
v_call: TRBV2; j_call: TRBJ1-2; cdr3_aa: ASRPGARDDGYT
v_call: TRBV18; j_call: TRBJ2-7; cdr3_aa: ASSSGDEQY
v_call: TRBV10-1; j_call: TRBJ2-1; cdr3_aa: ASSESSGLAGGGEQF
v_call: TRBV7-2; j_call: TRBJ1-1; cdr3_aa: ASSSRDRHTEAF
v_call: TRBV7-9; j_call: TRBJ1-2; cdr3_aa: ASSLGDRVHT
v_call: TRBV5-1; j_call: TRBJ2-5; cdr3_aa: ASSFGARETQY
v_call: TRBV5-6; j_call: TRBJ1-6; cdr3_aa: ASSELTGDHSPLH
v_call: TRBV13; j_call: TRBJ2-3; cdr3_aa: ASSLEAPGLAGGDTQY
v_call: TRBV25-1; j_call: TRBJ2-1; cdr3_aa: ASRGSGVTHNEQF
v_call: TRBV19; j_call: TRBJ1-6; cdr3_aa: ASSIEWDSRYSPLH
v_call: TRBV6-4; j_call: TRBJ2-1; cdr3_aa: ASSEGRGATYNEQF
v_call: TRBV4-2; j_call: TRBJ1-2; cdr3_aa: ASSQVQGARDGYT
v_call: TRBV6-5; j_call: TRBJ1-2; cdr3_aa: ASSYSRGVMDYGYT
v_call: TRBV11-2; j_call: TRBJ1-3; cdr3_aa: ASSHDRGLGNTIY
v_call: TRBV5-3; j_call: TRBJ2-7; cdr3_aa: ARSLCTESSYEQY
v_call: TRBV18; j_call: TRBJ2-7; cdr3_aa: ASSQTGDEQY
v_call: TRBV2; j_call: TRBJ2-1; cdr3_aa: ASSSPGQAYNEQF
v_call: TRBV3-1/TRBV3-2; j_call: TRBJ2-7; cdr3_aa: ASSQIKDNSYEQY
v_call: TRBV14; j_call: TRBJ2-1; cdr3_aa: ASSQDRGQKQF
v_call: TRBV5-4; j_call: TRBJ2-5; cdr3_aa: ASSLPPRGGGAETQY
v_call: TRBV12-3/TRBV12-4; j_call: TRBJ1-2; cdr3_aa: ASSGDRDYGYT
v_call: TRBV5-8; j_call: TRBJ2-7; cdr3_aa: ANRPGLAGGTYEQY
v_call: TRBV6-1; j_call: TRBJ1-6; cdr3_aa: ASSERPAGALTGALH
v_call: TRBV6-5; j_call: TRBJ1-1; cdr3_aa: ASEGVTEAF
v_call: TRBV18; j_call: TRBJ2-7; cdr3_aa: ASSPRGLAGPYEQY
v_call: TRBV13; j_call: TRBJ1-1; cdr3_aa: ASSLSTEAF
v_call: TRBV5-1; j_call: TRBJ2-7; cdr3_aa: ASRTSGFDEQY
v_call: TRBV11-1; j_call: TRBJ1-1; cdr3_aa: ASSSQGLGAF
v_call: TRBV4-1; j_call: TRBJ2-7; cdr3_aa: ASSLPGTGDYEQY